Sequencing of this TCR beta chain was carried out in a study of T-cell memory formation after mild COVID-19 (dated by TCRdb to about 2021). Background for the entire study: TCR sequence clusters from the two donors were found to be largely donor specific. The cohort was made up of two young adult volunteers, one female and one male, who were previously healthy. In two donors, T-cell clones that expanded and contracted after mild COVID-19 were tracked by sequencing TCRalpha and TCRbeta repertoires over time. Points the paper makes about the study in general: SARS-CoV-2 specificity was not confirmed for the second-wave clones peaking on day 37. Clones that contracted from day 15 to 85 showed balanced CD4/CD8 phenotypes, whereas a second wave of clones that expanded from day 15 to 37 leaned towards CD4+. Some responding clones were detected in pre-infection memory, which suggested that pre-existing cross-reactive memory T cells had joined the SARS-CoV-2 response. Only a couple of mild cases were covered by the study, and larger cohorts that include severe cases with pre-infection samples were considered necessary. Contracting CD4+ clones were found mainly in CM and EM memory subsets, while CD8+ clones were enriched in EMRA.

The trim is 4 bases for V and 3 bases for J, with a gap of 7 bases between the germline ends. CDR1 and CDR2 (SGHVS, FNYEAQ) derive from the germline V gene. The CDR3 goes from the cysteine to the phenylalanine over 12 residues. The retained sequence is limited to the CDR3, 36 bases, with the frame set at the first base. Ficoll-Paque density gradient centrifugation was used to isolate PBMCs. Comment on this clonotype: The clone's antigen remains unknown. No qualities accompany the bases; no much larger clone lies one base away.

These reads were obtained on an Illumina NovaSeq 6000. Using 5'RACE with constant-segment primers, TCRalpha and TCRbeta cDNA libraries were constructed, with sample barcodes and unique molecular identifiers added in the process. RNA was extracted from every sample with Trizol reagent. Amplification of the libraries took two PCR steps, and the second step added a second sample barcode plus Illumina TruSeq adapters. The libraries were sequenced on an Illumina NovaSeq using 2 x 150 bp paired-end reads. Per the source publication's procedure: Reads were demultiplexed and collapsed into UMI-guided consensus sequences with migec v1.2.7. With mixcr v2.1.11, UMI consensuses were aligned to TRA and TRB V and J templates and assembled into clonotypes. A clonotype was counted as expanded or contracted only when both edgeR and NoisET called the clonotype significant, with the noise models trained on biological replicates. For edgeR calls, the cutoffs were a false discovery rate-adjusted p below 0.01 and a log2 fold-change threshold of 1. As an exploratory analysis of dynamics, max-normalized trajectories of the 1000 most abundant clonotypes were examined by PCA with hierarchical clustering. Separately sequenced CD4+ and CD8+ repertoires were used to assign the CD4 or CD8 phenotype of responding clones. TCRdb trimmed public reads at Q25 via fastp, called clones via MiXCR and kept in-frame beta chains. Rows matching on CDR3 protein sequence are summarized as one entry with the most common DNA and genes. None of the V and J calls come from the authors' own analysis; TCRdb made them. In this sample the table shows approximately 89,000 distinct CDR3 sequences, over 10% of which occur a single time. Of the sample, around two fifths is held by the ten largest clones.

Sequencing was carried out using PBMCs or a T cell subset sorted from them (not recorded which). The V and J genes are TRBV7-6 and TRBJ2-7, and the D gene may be TRBD2, 5 bases matching. The clonotype was recovered from a man aged 18 to 30 who had mild COVID-19 (a few samples of this study predate the infection). The sample titles of this study are shuffled in the database, so cell type and time point are left out; the donor was told from shared clones. The sequenced DNA is TGTGCCAGCAGCTCAGAGGGCTACGAGCAGTACTTC. It specifies CASSSEGYEQYF.